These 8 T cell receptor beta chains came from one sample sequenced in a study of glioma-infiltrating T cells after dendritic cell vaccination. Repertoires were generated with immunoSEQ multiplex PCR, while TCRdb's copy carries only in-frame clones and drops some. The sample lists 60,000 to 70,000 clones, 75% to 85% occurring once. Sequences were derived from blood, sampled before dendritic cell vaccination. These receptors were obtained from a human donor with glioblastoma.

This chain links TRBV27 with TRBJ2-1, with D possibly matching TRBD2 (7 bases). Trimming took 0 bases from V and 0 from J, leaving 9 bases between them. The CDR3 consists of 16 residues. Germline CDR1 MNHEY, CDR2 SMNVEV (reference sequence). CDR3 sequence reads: CASSLSGGDSYNEQFF. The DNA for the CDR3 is TGTGCCAGCAGTTTATCAGGGGGGGACTCCTACAATGAGCAGTTCTTC.

CDR3: CASSRGPGQGADEQFF. The CDR3 DNA is TGCGCCAGCAGCCGCGGCCCGGGACAGGGGGCGGATGAGCAGTTCTTC. The V gene is TRBV5-1, the J gene TRBJ2-1; TRBD1 matches at 12 bases. Germline V gene sequence: CDR1 SGHRS, CDR2 YFSETQ. This CDR3 comprises 16 residues. The V and J ends lost 4 bases and 8 bases, in that order; junction bases with no gene match: 10.

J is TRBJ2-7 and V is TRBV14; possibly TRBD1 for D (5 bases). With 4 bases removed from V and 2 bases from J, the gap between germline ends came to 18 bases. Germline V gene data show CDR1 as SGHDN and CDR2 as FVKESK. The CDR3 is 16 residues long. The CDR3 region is CASSPTPGTGAYEQYF. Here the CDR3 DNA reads TGTGCCAGCAGCCCGACACCTGGAACAGGAGCCTACGAGCAGTACTTC.

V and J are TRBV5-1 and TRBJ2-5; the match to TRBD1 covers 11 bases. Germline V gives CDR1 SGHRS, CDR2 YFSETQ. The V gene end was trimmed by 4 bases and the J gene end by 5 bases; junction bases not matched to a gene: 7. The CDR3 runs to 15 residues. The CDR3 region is CASSATGTGGETQYF. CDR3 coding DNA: TGCGCCAGCAGCGCAACCGGGACAGGGGGTGAGACCCAGTACTTC.

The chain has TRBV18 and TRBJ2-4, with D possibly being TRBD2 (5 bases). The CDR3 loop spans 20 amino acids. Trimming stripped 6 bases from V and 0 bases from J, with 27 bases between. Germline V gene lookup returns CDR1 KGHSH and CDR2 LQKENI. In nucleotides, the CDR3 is TGTGCCAGCTCTCCCGACGCATTCCCCTGGGGAGCACTAGCCAAAAACATTCAGTACTTC. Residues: CASSPDAFPWGALAKNIQYF.

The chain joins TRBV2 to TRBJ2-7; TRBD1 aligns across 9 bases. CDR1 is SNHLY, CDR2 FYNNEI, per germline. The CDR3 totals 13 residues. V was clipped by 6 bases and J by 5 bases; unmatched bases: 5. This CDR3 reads CASRRGQGNEQYF. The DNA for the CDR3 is TGTGCCAGCAGGAGGGGACAGGGAAACGAGCAGTACTTC.

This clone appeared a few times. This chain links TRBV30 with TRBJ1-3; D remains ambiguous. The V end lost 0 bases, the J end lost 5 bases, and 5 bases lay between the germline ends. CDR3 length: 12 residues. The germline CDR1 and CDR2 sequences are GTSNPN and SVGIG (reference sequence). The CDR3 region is CAWSVLRNTIYF. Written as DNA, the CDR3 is TGTGCCTGGAGTGTACTGAGAAACACCATATATTTT.

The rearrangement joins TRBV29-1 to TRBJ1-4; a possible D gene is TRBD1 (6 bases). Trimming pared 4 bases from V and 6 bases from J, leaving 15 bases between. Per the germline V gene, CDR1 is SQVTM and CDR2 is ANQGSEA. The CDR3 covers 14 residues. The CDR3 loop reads CSVGVIGGDEKLFF. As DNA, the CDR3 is TGCAGCGTTGGGGTGATAGGGGGAGATGAAAAACTGTTTTTT.